This TCR beta chain was sequenced during a study of T cell changes during pregnancy in multiple sclerosis. This CDR3 spans 13 amino acids. Trimming shortened V by 1 base and J by 3 bases, and 6 bases separated the two germline ends. The germline CDR1 and CDR2 sequences are SGHTA and FQGNSA. Here immunoSEQ multiplex PCR was the method, and the copy in TCRdb shows in-frame clones only, minus some. The data hold roughly 43,000 clones, with 90% to 95% observed a single time. The sequence was collected from a female donor with multiple sclerosis, enrolled in a pregnancy study. The specimen was CD4+ T cells from peripheral blood mononuclear cells, collected in the third trimester of pregnancy. The chain has TRBV7-2 and TRBJ2-5; D unclear. In DNA form, the CDR3 reads TGTGCCAGCAGCTTAGAACGAGAAGAGACCCAGTACTTC. This encodes CASSLEREETQYF.